One T cell receptor (beta chain) is described in this entry. No cognate antigen has been identified for it. Per-base qualities were not stored, and no clone one base away is much larger. The meaning of the sample's time point label: baseline before first vaccination. Vaccinee samples came from UK trials COV001 and COV002, including a single-blind randomized controlled phase 2/3 trial of AZD1222 (ChAdOx1 nCoV-19) in healthy adults. For TCRbeta chain sequencing, PBMC samples were collected from trial participants at day 0 and at day 28 after the second dose. This record belongs to a study of T cell responses to AZD1222 COVID-19 vaccine (dated by TCRdb to the early 2020s). For the study in its entirety: AZD1222 recipients with second doses at about 4 weeks or about 12 weeks were pooled, because spike-specific TCR depth and breadth did not differ between schedules. A total of 230 to 250 trial participants underwent TCR sequencing, of whom about 200 had received two doses of AZD1222 and roughly 26 had received two doses of the MenACWY control vaccine. Trial participants were enrolled by age into subgroups of 18-55, 56-69 and 70-plus years, and around 140, 26 and 57 TCR-sequenced participants, respectively, were included in these subgroups.

The CDR3 regions of human TCRbeta chains were subjected to immunosequencing. Concerning the study's data processing: Repertoire TCRs were checked for matches against a reference library of SARS-CoV-2-specific TCRs that had been generated using the MIRA antigen-specificity platform. Breadth was defined as the fraction of unique TCRs that were SARS-CoV-2-associated, and depth was defined as the fraction of total T cells that were SARS-CoV-2-associated. Each spike-specific TCR was assigned to its reactive spike region and to a CD4 or CD8 class using the MIRA data. Log10-transformed breadth and depth values were compared by one-way ANOVA with Sidak's multiple comparisons tests. Here the immuneACCESS table is served through TCRdb, limited to in-frame sequences with V and J called. Missing clones are a known gap in these copies; in checked studies unresolved V genes cover under half, and the rest lacks a known reason. V, J and clone size are those of that table, while D and trimming were read from the DNA. This sample holds about 84,000 clones; 70% to 90% were observed only once. The top ten clonotypes cover 1.5% of the sample.

Measured from the cysteine to the phenylalanine, the CDR3 is 15 residues long. Only CDR3 DNA remains: 45 bases, in frame from the first base. For CDR1 and CDR2, the germline V gene (reference sequence) lists SGHKS and YYEKEE. V sheds 4 bases and J sheds 1 base, leaving 14 bases between their ends. Beyond this particular receptor, the publication reports: Conclusions about previously exposed vaccinees are limited, since just 5 to 7 AZD1222 recipients were seropositive for SARS-CoV-2 at baseline. Reportedly, almost half of the unique spike-specific TCRs recognized epitopes lying outside the regions that are mutated in the B.1.351 and B.1.1.7 variants. Because no day 14 peak-response samples were available, the repertoires could be characterized only after the peak T cell response. In the small 56-69-year group, the increase in depth fell short of significance, most likely because of low power. After two AZD1222 doses, spike-specific TCR breadth and depth were significantly higher than at day 0 and than in MenACWY recipients. Participants were mostly white British, with more females than males. The authors suggested clonal diversity may have been underestimated. CD4 TCRs associated with the vaccine covered the entire spike protein, and the dominant responses were in regions 160-218 and 743-854.

This sequence uses TRBV5-5 and TRBJ1-1, with an unclear D gene assignment. Sequencing was performed on peripheral blood, taken on day 0 of AZD1222 vaccination. The clonotype was recovered from an adult in good health. The bases read TGTGCCAGCAGCCCCCTCCTGGCCCCGAACACTGAAGCTTTCTTT. This is translated as CASSPLLAPNTEAFF.